In this sample, the clone carrying this T cell receptor beta chain turned up a few times. Antigen specificity is unknown. One junction end does not reproduce the germline sequence, and a read error may be involved. Purity exceeded 95% in all sorted populations. These data originate in a study of beta chain features in type 1 diabetes. Study findings and constraints: In every one of the four CD4+ subsets, TCRB CDR3s were moderately but significantly shorter in Type 1 diabetes patients.

The isolated RNA, all of it, was reverse transcribed, so expressed TCRB transcripts were what got sequenced. TCRdb's copy holds only in-frame clones and misses some; the assay was immunoSEQ multiplex PCR. The data contain 640,000 or so clones, under 15% of them singletons. The V gene's germline CDR1 is SSHAT and CDR2 FNYEAQ (reference sequence). The CDR3 contains 15 residues. The TCR comes from a man younger than 35 with type 1 diabetes. Material for sequencing was naive CD4+ T cells from blood. This chain uses TRBV7-7 with TRBJ2-2; D gene ambiguous. DNA for the CDR3: TGTGCTAGCACCTTCGATAGCCCCAACACCGGGGAGCTGTTTTTT. This translates into CASTFDSPNTGELFF.